Following are 15 T cell receptor beta chains from one sample sequenced in a study of blood T cells in healthy people across ages. A second roughly 6 to 11 cycle PCR used barcoded and J-beta primers. A single record per CDR3 protein comes from TCRdb applying MiXCR to the 5' RACE reads. The sample has about 830,000 distinct CDR3 sequences; approximately 65% are singletons. Specimen: blood. Receptor source: a man under 40 in good health.

The chain is built from TRBV9 and TRBJ2-4; 9 nucleotides match TRBD2. CDR1 and CDR2 from the germline V gene are SGDLS and YYNGEE. CDR3 length: 16 residues. V lost 3 bases and J lost 0; bases outside the gene matches: 4. DNA for the CDR3: TGTGCCAGCAGCGCCAGCGGGGGGCTAGCCAAAAACATTCAGTACTTC. Amino acid sequence: CASSASGGLAKNIQYF.

CDR3 sequence reads: CASSGHRGQGLNYGYTF. The DNA for the CDR3 is TGTGCCAGCAGTGGCCACCGAGGACAGGGACTTAACTATGGCTACACCTTC. V usage is TRBV2 and J usage is TRBJ1-2, with TRBD1 matching 8 bases. Trimming at V came to 4 bases and at J to 1 base, leaving 11 bases not matched to a gene. This CDR3 comprises 17 residues. Germline CDR1 is SNHLY and CDR2 is FYNNEI.

At least ten counts were recorded for this clonotype. The chain carries TRBV6-4 and TRBJ2-2, with no clear D. This CDR3 is 13 amino acids long. From germline, CDR1 is MRHNA and CDR2 SNTAGT. V was clipped by 2 bases and J by 3 bases, with 4 bases between them. This chain's CDR3 is CASSDRDTGELFF. CDR3 DNA sequence: TGTGCCAGCAGTGACAGGGACACCGGGGAGCTGTTTTTT.

The genes are TRBV20-1 and TRBJ1-5; the D gene is possibly TRBD1 (5 bases). CDR1 is DFQATT, CDR2 SNEGSKA, per germline (reference sequence). CDR3 length equals 15 residues. Trimming cost V 0 bases and J 7 bases, with 16 bases left between them. CDR3 DNA: TGCAGTGCTAGAGATCATGGAAAGGGGTCACAGCCCCAGCATTTT. It codes for CSARDHGKGSQPQHF.

CDR3 sequence reads: CASLGETGGAWAQYF. CDR3 bases: TGTGCCAGTCTGGGGGAGACAGGGGGAGCTTGGGCGCAGTATTTT. The chain couples TRBV27 to TRBJ2-3, with 9 positions matching TRBD1. Germline CDR1 is MNHEY and CDR2 is SMNVEV (reference sequence). Unmatched junction bases numbered 17, after V lost 9 bases and J lost 10 bases. This CDR3 is built from 15 residues.

The chain carries TRBV4-1 and TRBJ2-3; no clear D. V was shortened by 1 base and J by 5 bases, with 13 bases between the two germline ends. CDR3 length: 15 amino acids. Germline V gene lookup returns CDR1 MGHRA and CDR2 YSYEKL. CDR3 nucleotides: TGCGCCAGCAGCCAAGTATGGGGTTTCGGAGATACGCAGTATTTT. Encoded protein: CASSQVWGFGDTQYF.

About this clonotype itself: At one end, the junction sequence differs from germline, possibly due to a read error. The genes are TRBV7-8 and TRBJ1-5; no clear D. Germline V lookup: CDR1 SGHVS, CDR2 FQNEAQ. The CDR3 is 14 amino acids. The CDR3 loop reads CAGSLRVANQPQHF. The CDR3 nucleotides are TGTGCCGGCAGCTTAAGGGTGGCGAATCAGCCCCAGCATTTT.

This clonotype has a single count. The rearrangement uses TRBV20-1 and TRBJ1-2; 7 bases map to TRBD1. This CDR3 comprises 16 residues. V shed 6 bases and J 1 base; nucleotides not matched to a gene: 14. Germline CDR1 DFQATT, CDR2 SNEGSKA (reference sequence). CDR3 bases: TGCAGTGCATCGGCCGACCCGGGACAGCTTAACTATGGCTACACCTTC. This codes for CSASADPGQLNYGYTF.

The chain uses TRBV5-1 and TRBJ2-5; tentative D call: TRBD2 (5 bases). This CDR3 has 14 residues. The V gene lost 0 bases and the J gene lost 2 bases, with 8 bases spanning the gap. Germline V CDR1 and CDR2: SGHRS, YFSETQ. CDR3 nucleotide sequence: TGCGCCAGCAGCTTGGGCGGGCGACAAGAGACCCAGTACTTC. Protein sequence: CASSLGGRQETQYF.

V is TRBV6-6 and J is TRBJ1-5, with 9 bases matching TRBD1. After removal of 6 bases from V and 5 bases from J, the junction contained 5 bases not matched to a gene. The CDR3 extends over 14 amino acids. Germline assignment: CDR1 MNHNY and CDR2 SVGAGI (reference sequence). CDR3 amino acids: CASRRQGEDQPQHF. CDR3 nucleotide sequence: TGTGCCAGCAGGCGACAGGGGGAGGATCAGCCCCAGCATTTT.

CDR3 sequence: CASSPPGGAYNEQFF. CDR3 DNA: TGTGCCAGCAGTCCCCCGGGAGGAGCCTACAATGAGCAGTTCTTC. This chain connects TRBV28 to TRBJ2-1; 7 nucleotides align to TRBD2. The junction had 6 bases not matched to a gene; V was cut back by 5 bases and J by 2 bases. The CDR3 runs 15 residues. Germline CDR1 reads MDHEN; CDR2 reads SYDVKM.

The count of this clonotype is one. One end of the junction varies from germline; a read error may be responsible. The J gene is TRBJ2-1, the V gene TRBV12-3 or TRBV12-4; TRBD1 or TRBD2 may be the D gene (5 bases each). The CDR3 runs 14 residues. The CDR3 sequence is CASTPGPSNNEQFF. In DNA form, the CDR3 reads TGTGCCAGCACCCCGGGGCCCTCCAACAATGAGCAGTTCTTC.

The CDR3: CASSYKKGELFF. The CDR3 nucleotides read TGTGCCAGCAGTTACAAGAAAGGGGAGCTGTTTTTT. V usage is TRBV6-6 and J usage is TRBJ2-2; the D is unclear. The CDR3 contains 12 residues. V was clipped by 2 bases and J by 8 bases, with 6 bases between them. Germline V gene sequence: CDR1 MNHNY, CDR2 SVGAGI (reference sequence).

V is TRBV20-1 and J is TRBJ2-5; D might be TRBD2 (5 bases). V lost 3 bases, J lost 1 base, and 9 bases lay in between. The CDR3 is 13 residues long. The germline V gene encodes CDR1 DFQATT and CDR2 SNEGSKA (reference sequence). The CDR3 DNA follows: TGCAGTGCTAGTAAGCGGTCCCAAGAGACCCAGTACTTC. It codes for CSASKRSQETQYF.

V and J are TRBV28 and TRBJ2-7, with D possibly matching TRBD2 (6 bases). Deletions cut 10 bases from V and 3 bases from J, with 16 bases between. CDR1 and CDR2 from the germline V gene are MDHEN and SYDVKM. The CDR3 runs 13 residues. The CDR3 bases are TGTGCCACAGGCGGGACCGACATCTACGAGCAGTACTTC. It translates to CATGGTDIYEQYF.